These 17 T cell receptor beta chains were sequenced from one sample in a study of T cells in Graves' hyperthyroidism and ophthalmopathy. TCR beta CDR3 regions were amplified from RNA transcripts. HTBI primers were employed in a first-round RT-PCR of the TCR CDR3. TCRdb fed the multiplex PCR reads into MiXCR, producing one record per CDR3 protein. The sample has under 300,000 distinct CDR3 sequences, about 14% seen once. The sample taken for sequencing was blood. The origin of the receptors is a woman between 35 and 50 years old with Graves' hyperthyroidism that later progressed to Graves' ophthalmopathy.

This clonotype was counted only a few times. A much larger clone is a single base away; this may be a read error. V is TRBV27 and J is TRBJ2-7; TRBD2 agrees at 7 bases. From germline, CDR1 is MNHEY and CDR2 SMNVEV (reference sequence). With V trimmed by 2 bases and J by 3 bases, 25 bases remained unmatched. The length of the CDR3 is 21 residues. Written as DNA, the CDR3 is TGTGCCAGCAGTTTAAAAGTGGGGCCGGGACTAAGAGGGAAAAAGCTCTACGAGCAGTACTTC. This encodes CASSLKVGPGLRGKKLYEQYF.

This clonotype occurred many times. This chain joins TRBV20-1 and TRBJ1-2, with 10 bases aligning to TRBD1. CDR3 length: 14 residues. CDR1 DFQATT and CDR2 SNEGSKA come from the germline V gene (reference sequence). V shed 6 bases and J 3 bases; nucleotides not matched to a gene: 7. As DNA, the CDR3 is TGCAGTGCAGATGACAGGGGGCAGGACTATGGCTACACCTTC. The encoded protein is CSADDRGQDYGYTF.

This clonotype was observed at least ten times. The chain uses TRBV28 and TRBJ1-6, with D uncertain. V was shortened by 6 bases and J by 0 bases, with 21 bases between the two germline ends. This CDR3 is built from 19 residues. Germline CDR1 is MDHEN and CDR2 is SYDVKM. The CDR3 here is CASSPHRKTARSYNSPLHF. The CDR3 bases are TGTGCCAGCAGCCCACATCGGAAAACAGCCCGCTCCTATAATTCACCCCTCCACTTT.

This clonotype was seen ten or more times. The CDR3 region is CSARPPSGRGTQYF. CDR3 bases: TGCAGTGCTAGGCCCCCCTCAGGAAGGGGGACCCAGTACTTC. The chain is built from TRBV20-1 and TRBJ2-5; weak D call: TRBD1 (5 bases). The germline CDR1 and CDR2 sequences are DFQATT and SNEGSKA (reference sequence). Deletions cut 3 bases from V and 7 bases from J, with 18 bases between. This CDR3 region has 14 residues.

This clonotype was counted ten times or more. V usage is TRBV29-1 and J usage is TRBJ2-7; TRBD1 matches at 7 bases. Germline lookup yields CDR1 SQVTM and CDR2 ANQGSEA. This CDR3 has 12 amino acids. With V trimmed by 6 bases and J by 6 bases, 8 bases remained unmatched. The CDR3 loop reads CSVTTGIGEQYF. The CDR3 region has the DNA TGCAGCGTGACGACAGGGATTGGCGAGCAGTACTTC.

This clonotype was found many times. CDR3 DNA sequence: TGTGCCAGCAGTTTAGAGGGGGGCACCAATTCACCCCTCCACTTT. Translation: CASSLEGGTNSPLHF. The V call is TRBV27, the J call TRBJ1-6; weak D call: TRBD1 (6 bases). V was clipped by 2 bases and J by 7 bases, with 12 bases between them. The CDR3 is 15 residues long. Germline CDR1 is MNHEY and CDR2 is SMNVEV (reference sequence).

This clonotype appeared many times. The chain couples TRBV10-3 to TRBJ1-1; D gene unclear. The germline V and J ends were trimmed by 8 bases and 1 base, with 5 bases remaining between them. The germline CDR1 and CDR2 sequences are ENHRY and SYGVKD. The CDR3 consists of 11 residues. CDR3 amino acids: CAIGENTEAFF. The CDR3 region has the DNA TGTGCCATCGGGGAGAACACTGAAGCTTTCTTT.

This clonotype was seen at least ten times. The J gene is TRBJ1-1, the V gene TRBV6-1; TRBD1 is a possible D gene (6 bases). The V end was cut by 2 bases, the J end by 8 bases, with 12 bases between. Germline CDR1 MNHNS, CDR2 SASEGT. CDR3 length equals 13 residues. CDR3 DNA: TGTGCCAGCAGTGAACCACAGGGAGAGGAAGCTTTCTTT. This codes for CASSEPQGEEAFF.

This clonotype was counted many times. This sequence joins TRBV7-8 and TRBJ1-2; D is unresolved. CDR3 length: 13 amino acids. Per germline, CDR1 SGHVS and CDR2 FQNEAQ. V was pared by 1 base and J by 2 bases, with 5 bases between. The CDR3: CASSLGVNYGYTF. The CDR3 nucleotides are TGTGCCAGCAGCTTAGGGGTAAACTATGGCTACACCTTC.

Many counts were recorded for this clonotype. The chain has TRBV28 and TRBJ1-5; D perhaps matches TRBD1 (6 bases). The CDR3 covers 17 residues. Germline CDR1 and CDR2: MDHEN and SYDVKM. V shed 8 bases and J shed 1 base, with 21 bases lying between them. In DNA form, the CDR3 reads TGTGCCAGCCGGACCCCCCCGGACAGAGAAAGCAATCAGCCCCAGCATTTT. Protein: CASRTPPDRESNQPQHF.

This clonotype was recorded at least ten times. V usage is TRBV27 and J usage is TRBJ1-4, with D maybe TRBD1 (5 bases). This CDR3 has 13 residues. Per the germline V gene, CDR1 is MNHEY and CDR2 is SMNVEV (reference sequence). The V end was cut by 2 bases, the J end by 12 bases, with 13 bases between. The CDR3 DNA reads TGTGCCAGCAGTTTAGCTCAGGGAGGTGAACTGTTTTTT. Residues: CASSLAQGGELFF.

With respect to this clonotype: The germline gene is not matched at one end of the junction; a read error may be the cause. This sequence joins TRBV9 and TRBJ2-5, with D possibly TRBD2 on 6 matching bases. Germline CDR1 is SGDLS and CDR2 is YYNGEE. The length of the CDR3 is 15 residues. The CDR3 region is CASSVAVGGGETHYF. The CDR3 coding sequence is TGTGCCAGCAGCGTAGCAGTCGGAGGCGGGGAGACCCATTACTTC.

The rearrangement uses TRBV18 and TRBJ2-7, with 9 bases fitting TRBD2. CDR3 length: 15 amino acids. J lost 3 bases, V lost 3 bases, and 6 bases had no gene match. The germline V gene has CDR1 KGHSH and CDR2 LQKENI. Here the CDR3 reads CASSPTASGNYEQYF. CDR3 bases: TGTGCCAGCTCACCTACGGCTAGCGGGAACTACGAGCAGTACTTC.

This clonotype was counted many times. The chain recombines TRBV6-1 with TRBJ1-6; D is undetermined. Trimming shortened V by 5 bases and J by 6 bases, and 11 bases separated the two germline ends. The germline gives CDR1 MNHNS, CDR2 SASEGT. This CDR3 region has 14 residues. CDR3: CASSHPSGNSPLHF. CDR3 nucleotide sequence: TGTGCCAGCAGTCACCCCTCGGGTAATTCACCCCTCCACTTT.

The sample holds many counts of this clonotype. CDR3 sequence: CASSLVETPNSQPQHF. DNA for the CDR3: TGTGCCAGCAGCTTAGTGGAGACACCCAATTCGCAGCCCCAGCATTTT. The V and J genes are TRBV7-8 and TRBJ1-5, with D hard to call. In germline, CDR1 is SGHVS, CDR2 FQNEAQ. The CDR3 length is 16 residues. Trimming pared 1 base from V and 7 bases from J, leaving 17 bases between.

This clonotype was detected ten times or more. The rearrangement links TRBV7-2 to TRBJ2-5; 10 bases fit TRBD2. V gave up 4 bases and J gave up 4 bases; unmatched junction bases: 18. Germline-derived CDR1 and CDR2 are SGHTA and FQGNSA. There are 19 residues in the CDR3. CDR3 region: CASSCEVRLAGVHGETQYF. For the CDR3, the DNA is TGTGCCAGCAGCTGCGAAGTGCGGCTAGCGGGAGTTCACGGAGAGACCCAGTACTTC. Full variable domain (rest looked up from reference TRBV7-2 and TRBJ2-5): GAGVSQSPSNKVTEKGKDVELRCDPISGHTALYWYRQSLGQGLEFLIYFQGNSAPDKSGLPSDRFSAERTGGSVSTLTIQRTQQEDSAVYLCASSCEVRLAGVHGETQYFGPGTRLLVL.

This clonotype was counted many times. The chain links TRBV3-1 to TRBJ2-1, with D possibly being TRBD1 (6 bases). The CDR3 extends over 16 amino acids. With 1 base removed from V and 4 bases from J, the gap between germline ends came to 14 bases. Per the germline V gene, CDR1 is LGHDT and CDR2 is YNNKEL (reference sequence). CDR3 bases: TGTGCCAGCAGCCAAGGGGCGTCAGGGGCTTACAATGAGCAGTTCTTC. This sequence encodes CASSQGASGAYNEQFF.